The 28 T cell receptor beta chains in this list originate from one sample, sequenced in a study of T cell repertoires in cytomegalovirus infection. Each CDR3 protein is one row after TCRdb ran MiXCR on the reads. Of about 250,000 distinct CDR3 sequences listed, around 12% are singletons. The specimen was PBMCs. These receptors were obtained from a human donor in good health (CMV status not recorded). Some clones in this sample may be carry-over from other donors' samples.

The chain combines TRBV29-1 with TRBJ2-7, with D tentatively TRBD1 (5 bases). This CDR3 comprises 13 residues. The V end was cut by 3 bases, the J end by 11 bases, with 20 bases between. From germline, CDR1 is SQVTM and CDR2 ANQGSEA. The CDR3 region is CSVEPFQGHEEYF. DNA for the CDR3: TGCAGCGTTGAGCCCTTCCAGGGTCATGAGGAGTACTTC.

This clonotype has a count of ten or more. CDR3 nucleotide sequence: TGTGCCAGCAGCTTCCCGTTTGGAGTGTTCCAAGAGACCCAGTACTTC. It translates to CASSFPFGVFQETQYF. The genes are TRBV7-2 and TRBJ2-5, with D unresolved. This CDR3 region has 16 residues. The V and J ends lost 3 bases and 1 base respectively, with 15 bases between them. In germline, CDR1 is SGHTA, CDR2 FQGNSA.

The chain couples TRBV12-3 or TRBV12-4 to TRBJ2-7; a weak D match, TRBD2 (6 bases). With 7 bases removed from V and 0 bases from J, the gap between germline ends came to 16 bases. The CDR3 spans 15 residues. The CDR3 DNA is TGTGCCAGCACCCCCAGGAGGGGTGCCTCCTACGAGCAGTACTTC. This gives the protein CASTPRRGASYEQYF.

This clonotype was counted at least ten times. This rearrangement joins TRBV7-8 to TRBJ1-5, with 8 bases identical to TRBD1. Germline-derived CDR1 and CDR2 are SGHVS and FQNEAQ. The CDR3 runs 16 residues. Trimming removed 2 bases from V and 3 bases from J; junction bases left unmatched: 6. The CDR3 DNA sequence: TGTGCCAGCAGCTTATGGCAGGGGGCCGACAATCAGCCCCAGCATTTT. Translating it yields CASSLWQGADNQPQHF.

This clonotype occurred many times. This CDR3 is CASSFDGANSPLHF. The DNA of the CDR3 is TGTGCCAGCAGTTTTGACGGAGCGAATTCACCCCTCCACTTT. The rearrangement links TRBV12-3 or TRBV12-4 to TRBJ1-6; D is unresolved. The V end was cut by 3 bases, the J end by 7 bases, with 10 bases between. The CDR3 has 14 amino acids.

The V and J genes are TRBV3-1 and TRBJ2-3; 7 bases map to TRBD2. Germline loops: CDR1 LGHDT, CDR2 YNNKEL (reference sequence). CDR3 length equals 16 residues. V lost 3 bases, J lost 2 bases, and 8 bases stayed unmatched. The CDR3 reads CASSQGGSWVTDTQYF. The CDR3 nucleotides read TGTGCCAGCAGCCAGGGCGGGAGCTGGGTCACAGATACGCAGTATTTT.

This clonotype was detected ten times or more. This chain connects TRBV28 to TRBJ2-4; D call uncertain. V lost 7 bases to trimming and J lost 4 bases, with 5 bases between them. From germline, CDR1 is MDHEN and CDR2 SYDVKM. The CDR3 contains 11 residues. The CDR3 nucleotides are TGTGCCAGCAAGACTAAAAACATTCAGTACTTC. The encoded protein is CASKTKNIQYF. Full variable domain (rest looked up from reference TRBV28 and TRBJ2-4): DVKVTQSSRYLVKRTGEKVFLECVQDMDHENMFWYRQDPGLGLRLIYFSYDVKMKEKGDIPEGYSVSREKKERFSLILESASTNQTSMYLCASKTKNIQYFGAGTRLSVL.

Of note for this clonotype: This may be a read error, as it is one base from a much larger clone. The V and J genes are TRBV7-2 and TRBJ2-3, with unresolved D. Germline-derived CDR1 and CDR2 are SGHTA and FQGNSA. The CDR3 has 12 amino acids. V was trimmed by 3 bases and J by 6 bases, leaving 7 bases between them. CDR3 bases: TGTACCAGCAGCTTTACCGTTGATACGCAGTATTTT. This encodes CTSSFTVDTQYF. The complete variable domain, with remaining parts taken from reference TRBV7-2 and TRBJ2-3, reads GAGVSQSPSNKVTEKGKDVELRCDPISGHTALYWYRQSLGQGLEFLIYFQGNSAPDKSGLPSDRFSAERTGGSVSTLTIQRTQQEDSAVYLCTSSFTVDTQYFGPGTRLTVL.

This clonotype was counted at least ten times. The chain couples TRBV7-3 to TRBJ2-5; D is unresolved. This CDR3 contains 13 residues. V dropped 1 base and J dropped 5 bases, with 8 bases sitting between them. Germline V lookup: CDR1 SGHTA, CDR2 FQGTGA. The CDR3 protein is CASSLKRRETQYF. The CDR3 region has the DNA TGTGCCAGCAGCTTAAAACGACGGGAGACCCAGTACTTC.

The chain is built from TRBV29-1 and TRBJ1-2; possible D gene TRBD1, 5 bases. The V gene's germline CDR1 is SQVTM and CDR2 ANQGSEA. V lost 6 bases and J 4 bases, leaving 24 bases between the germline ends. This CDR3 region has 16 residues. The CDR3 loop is CSVDTPKEGQGYGYTF. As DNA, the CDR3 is TGCAGCGTCGACACGCCGAAGGAGGGGCAGGGCTATGGCTACACCTTC.

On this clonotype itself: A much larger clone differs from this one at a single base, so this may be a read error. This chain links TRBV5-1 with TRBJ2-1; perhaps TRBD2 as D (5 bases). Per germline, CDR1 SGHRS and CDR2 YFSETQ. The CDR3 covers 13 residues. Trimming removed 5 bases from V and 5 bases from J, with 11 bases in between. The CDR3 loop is CASRVGMNNEQFF. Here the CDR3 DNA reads TGCGCCAGCAGGGTCGGGATGAACAATGAGCAGTTCTTC.

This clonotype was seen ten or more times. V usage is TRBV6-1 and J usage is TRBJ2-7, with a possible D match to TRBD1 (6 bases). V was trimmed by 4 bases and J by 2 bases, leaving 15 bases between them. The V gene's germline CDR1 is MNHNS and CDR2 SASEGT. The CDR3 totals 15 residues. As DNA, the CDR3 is TGTGCCAGCAGTGGCATCGGGACAAGGGCCTACGAGCAGTACTTC. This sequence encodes CASSGIGTRAYEQYF.

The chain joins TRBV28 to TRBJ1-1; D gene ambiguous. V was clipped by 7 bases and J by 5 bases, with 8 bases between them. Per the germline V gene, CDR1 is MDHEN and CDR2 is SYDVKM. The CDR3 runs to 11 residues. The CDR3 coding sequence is TGTGCCAGCATTGGAAGGACTGAAGCTTTCTTT. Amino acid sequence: CASIGRTEAFF. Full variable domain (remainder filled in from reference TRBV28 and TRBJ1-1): DVKVTQSSRYLVKRTGEKVFLECVQDMDHENMFWYRQDPGLGLRLIYFSYDVKMKEKGDIPEGYSVSREKKERFSLILESASTNQTSMYLCASIGRTEAFFGQGTRLTVV.

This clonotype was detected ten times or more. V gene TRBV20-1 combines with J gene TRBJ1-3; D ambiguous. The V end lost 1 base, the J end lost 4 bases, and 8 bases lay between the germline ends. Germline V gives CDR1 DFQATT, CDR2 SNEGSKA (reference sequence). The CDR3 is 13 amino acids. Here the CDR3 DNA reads TGCAGTGCTAGAGTCCCAAGAGGAAACACCATATATTTT. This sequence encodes CSARVPRGNTIYF.

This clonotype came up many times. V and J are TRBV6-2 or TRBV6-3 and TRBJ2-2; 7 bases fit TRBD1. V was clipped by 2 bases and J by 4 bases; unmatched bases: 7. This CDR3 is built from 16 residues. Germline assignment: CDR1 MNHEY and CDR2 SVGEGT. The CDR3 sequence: CASSYGRGSATGELFF. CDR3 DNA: TGTGCCAGCAGTTACGGCAGGGGGTCGGCCACCGGGGAGCTGTTTTTT.

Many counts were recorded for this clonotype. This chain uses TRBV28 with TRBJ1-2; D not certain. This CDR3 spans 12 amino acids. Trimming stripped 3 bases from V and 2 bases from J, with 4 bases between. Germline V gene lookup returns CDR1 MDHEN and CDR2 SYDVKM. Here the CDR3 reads CASSLRNYGYTF. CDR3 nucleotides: TGTGCCAGCAGTTTGAGGAACTATGGCTACACCTTC.

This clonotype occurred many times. The chain's CDR3 is CASSLSSGTDTQYF. In nucleotides, the CDR3 is TGTGCCAGCAGCTTGTCCAGCGGAACAGATACGCAGTATTTT. The chain is built from TRBV7-2 and TRBJ2-3, with D possibly being TRBD2 (5 bases). Germline values: CDR1 SGHTA, CDR2 FQGNSA. CDR3 length: 14 amino acids. V was cut by 3 bases and J by 3 bases, with 10 bases left in between.

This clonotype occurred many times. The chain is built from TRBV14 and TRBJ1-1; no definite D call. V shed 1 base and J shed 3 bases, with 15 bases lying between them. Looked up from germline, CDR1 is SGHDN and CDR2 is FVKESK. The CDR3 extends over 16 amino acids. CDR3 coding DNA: TGTGCCAGCAGCCAAGGGTTTTCTGGGGAGGACACTGAAGCTTTCTTT. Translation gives CASSQGFSGEDTEAFF.

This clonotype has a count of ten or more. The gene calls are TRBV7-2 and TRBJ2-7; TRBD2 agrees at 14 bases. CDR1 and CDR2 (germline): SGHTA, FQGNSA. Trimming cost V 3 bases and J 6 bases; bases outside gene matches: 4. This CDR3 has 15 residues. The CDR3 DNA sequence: TGTGCCAGCAGCTTCGGGACTAGCGGGAGTATCGAGCAGTACTTC. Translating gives CASSFGTSGSIEQYF.

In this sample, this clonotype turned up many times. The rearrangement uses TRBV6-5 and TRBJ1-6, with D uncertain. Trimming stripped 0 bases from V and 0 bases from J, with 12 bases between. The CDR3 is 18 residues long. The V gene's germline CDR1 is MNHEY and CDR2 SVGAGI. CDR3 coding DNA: TGTGCCAGCAGTTACTCGAGGCAGTCGAGCTCCTATAATTCACCCCTCCACTTT. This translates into CASSYSRQSSSYNSPLHF.

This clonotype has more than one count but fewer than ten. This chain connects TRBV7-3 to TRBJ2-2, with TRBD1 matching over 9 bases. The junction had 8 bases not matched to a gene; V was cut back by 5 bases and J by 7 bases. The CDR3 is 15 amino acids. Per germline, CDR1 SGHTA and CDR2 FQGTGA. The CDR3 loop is CASSTGQGGVGELFF. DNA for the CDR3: TGTGCCAGCAGCACGGGACAGGGAGGGGTCGGGGAGCTGTTTTTT.

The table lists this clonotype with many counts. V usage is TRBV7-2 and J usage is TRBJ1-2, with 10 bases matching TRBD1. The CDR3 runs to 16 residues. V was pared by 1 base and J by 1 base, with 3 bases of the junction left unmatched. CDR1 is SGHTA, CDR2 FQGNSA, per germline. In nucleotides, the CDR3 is TGTGCCAGCAGCTTAGACTGGGACAGGGGTAACTATGGCTACACCTTC. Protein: CASSLDWDRGNYGYTF.

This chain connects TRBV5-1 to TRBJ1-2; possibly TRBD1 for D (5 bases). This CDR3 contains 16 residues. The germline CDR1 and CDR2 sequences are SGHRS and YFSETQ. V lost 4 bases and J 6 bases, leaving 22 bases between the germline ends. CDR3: CASSPRVETAGDGYTF. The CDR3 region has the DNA TGCGCCAGCAGCCCCAGGGTCGAAACCGCCGGCGATGGCTACACCTTC.

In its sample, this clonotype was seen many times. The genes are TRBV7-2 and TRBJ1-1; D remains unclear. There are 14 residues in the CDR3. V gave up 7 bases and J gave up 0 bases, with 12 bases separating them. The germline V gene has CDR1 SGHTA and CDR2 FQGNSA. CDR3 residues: CASTERVVNTEAFF. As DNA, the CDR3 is TGTGCCAGCACCGAACGGGTTGTGAACACTGAAGCTTTCTTT.

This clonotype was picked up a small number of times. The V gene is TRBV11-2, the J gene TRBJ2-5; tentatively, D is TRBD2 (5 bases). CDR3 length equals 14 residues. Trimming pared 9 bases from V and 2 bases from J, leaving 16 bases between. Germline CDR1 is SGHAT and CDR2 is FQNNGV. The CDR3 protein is CASSLTGSQETQYF. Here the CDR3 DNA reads TGTGCCAGTAGTCTCACGGGGAGTCAAGAGACCCAGTACTTC.

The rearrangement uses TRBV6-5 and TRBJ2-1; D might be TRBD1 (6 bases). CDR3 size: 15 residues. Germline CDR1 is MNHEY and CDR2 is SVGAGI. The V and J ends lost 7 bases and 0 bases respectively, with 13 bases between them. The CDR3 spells CASTIDRSSYNEQFF. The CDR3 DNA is TGTGCCAGCACCATCGACAGGAGCTCCTACAATGAGCAGTTCTTC.

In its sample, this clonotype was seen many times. The CDR3 coding sequence is TGTGCCAGCAGTTACCCGGGGGGCGGGGAGCTGTTTTTT. This translates into CASSYPGGGELFF. The V gene is TRBV6-6, the J gene TRBJ2-2, with 7 positions matching TRBD2. CDR1 is MNHNY, CDR2 SVGAGI, per germline (reference sequence). The CDR3 runs to 13 residues. With 2 bases clipped from V and 7 bases from J, the junction kept 1 base outside the gene matches.

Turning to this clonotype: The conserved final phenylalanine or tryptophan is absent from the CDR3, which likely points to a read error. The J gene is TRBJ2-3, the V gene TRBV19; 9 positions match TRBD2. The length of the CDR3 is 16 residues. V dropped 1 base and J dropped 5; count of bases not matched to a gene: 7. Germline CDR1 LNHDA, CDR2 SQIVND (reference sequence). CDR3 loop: CASSIGLAGARDTQYI. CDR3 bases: TGTGCCAGTAGTATAGGGTTAGCGGGAGCAAGAGATACGCAGTATATT.